The 10 T cell receptor beta chains given below trace back to one sample, sequenced in a study of human T cells and chemical hapten exposure. Regarding time point: pre-sensitization, week 0. This sample's treatment: therapeutic diphenylcyclopropenone sensitization with weekly scalp DPC. TCRdb ran MiXCR on the RACE reads and lists one entry per CDR3 protein. This table holds about 380,000 distinct CDR3 sequences, more than 4.5% found once. The source material was whole blood, sampled in connection with sensitization to the hapten diphenylcyclopropenone (DPC). Receptors were obtained from a woman aged 50 to 60 with alopecia areata. Some clones in this sample may be carry-over from other donors' samples.

This clonotype has only one observation. The rearrangement joins TRBV6-1 to TRBJ1-6, with 9 bases lining up with TRBD1. CDR3 size: 18 residues. V lost 6 bases, J lost 0 bases, and 9 bases stayed unmatched. Germline assignment: CDR1 MNHNS and CDR2 SASEGT. The CDR3 loop is CASRPTGGRSSYNSPLHF. CDR3 bases: TGTGCCAGCAGACCGACAGGGGGAAGGAGCTCCTATAATTCACCCCTCCACTTT.

This clonotype was seen many times. The rearrangement joins TRBV6-5 to TRBJ2-5, with 13 bases lining up with TRBD2. This CDR3 has 16 residues. Germline V gene sequence: CDR1 MNHEY, CDR2 SVGAGI. The V segment lost 5 bases and the J segment 1 base; nucleotides outside the gene matches: 4. The CDR3 is CASSPGTSGIQETQYF. The CDR3 nucleotides are TGTGCCAGCAGTCCCGGGACTAGCGGGATCCAAGAGACCCAGTACTTC.

There are many counts of this clonotype. The chain joins TRBV29-1 to TRBJ2-2; no clear D gene. With 0 bases removed from V and 3 bases from J, the gap between germline ends came to 5 bases. CDR3 length equals 13 residues. Germline CDR1 reads SQVTM; CDR2 reads ANQGSEA. The CDR3 DNA follows: TGCAGCGTTGAAGATCCAGACACCGGGGAGCTGTTTTTT. Amino acids: CSVEDPDTGELFF.

The V and J genes are TRBV12-3 or TRBV12-4 and TRBJ1-1, with 9 nucleotides matching TRBD1. J gave up 14 bases and V 5 bases, and 6 bases lay outside the gene matches. The CDR3 covers 11 residues. Here the CDR3 reads CASSPGQGLFF. CDR3 bases: TGTGCCAGCAGTCCGGGACAGGGTCTCTTCTTT.

The V gene is TRBV5-5, the J gene TRBJ2-1; D not certain. Trimming took 2 bases from V and 2 from J, leaving 11 bases between them. The CDR3 is 15 amino acids. Germline V gene sequence: CDR1 SGHKS, CDR2 YYEKEE (reference sequence). The CDR3 sequence: CASSLFQSAYNEQFF. As DNA, the CDR3 is TGTGCCAGCAGCTTATTCCAGAGTGCCTACAATGAGCAGTTCTTC.

In its sample, this clonotype was seen many times. This chain uses TRBV29-1 with TRBJ2-1; 7 nucleotides align to TRBD1. Looked up from germline, CDR1 is SQVTM and CDR2 is ANQGSEA. V shed 5 bases and J 4 bases; nucleotides not matched to a gene: 5. The length of the CDR3 is 13 residues. CDR3 in amino acids: CSVRGQYYNEQFF. CDR3 DNA sequence: TGCAGCGTTCGGGGACAGTATTACAATGAGCAGTTCTTC.

The table lists this clonotype with a few counts. The chain joins TRBV18 to TRBJ1-1; tentatively, D is TRBD1 (6 bases). V lost 3 bases to trimming and J lost 8 bases, with 19 bases between them. The germline gives CDR1 KGHSH, CDR2 LQKENI. This CDR3 has 15 residues. As DNA, the CDR3 is TGTGCCAGCTCACCCGCCTGGGGGGCTGGGGGCGAAGCTTTCTTT. Amino acid sequence: CASSPAWGAGGEAFF.

Ten or more counts support this clonotype. The V gene is TRBV6-1, the J gene TRBJ1-2; D remains unclear. Germline V lookup: CDR1 MNHNS, CDR2 SASEGT. CDR3 length: 11 amino acids. Trimming removed 6 bases from V and 8 bases from J, with 10 bases in between. The CDR3 DNA sequence: TGTGCCAGCAGGACAATAAGCGGCTACACCTTC. As protein: CASRTISGYTF.

The V and J genes are TRBV6-5 and TRBJ1-2, with D unclear. V lost 6 bases and J 4 bases, leaving 6 bases between the germline ends. This CDR3 comprises 11 residues. Germline-derived CDR1 and CDR2 are MNHEY and SVGAGI. This CDR3 reads CASRGIYGYTF. CDR3 sequence (DNA): TGTGCCAGCAGGGGAATCTATGGCTACACCTTC.

There are many counts of this clonotype. The V gene is TRBV27, the J gene TRBJ1-1; TRBD1 is a possible D gene (5 bases). This CDR3 is 13 amino acids long. The V gene's germline CDR1 is MNHEY and CDR2 SMNVEV (reference sequence). Trimming removed 7 bases from V and 5 bases from J, with 14 bases in between. CDR3 loop: CASKPPGTTEAFF. The CDR3 DNA sequence: TGTGCCAGCAAGCCTCCAGGGACGACTGAAGCTTTCTTT.